This T cell receptor (beta chain) was identified in a study of T cell repertoires and Cas9 in healthy adults. Regarding the study as a whole: SpCas9-reactive effector T cells were reportedly restrained in vitro by SpCas9-reactive regulatory T cells.

Profiling relied on immunoSEQ multiplex PCR, and the TCRdb table lists in-frame clones only, not all of them. The sample includes around 15,000 clones, 89% seen only once; the top ten take approximately 2.1%. V shed 5 bases and J 5 bases; nucleotides not matched to a gene: 3. The CDR3 consists of 14 residues. Germline V CDR1 and CDR2: MDHEN, SYDVKM. A remark on this clone: The antigen is undetermined.

The sequence was collected from a human donor in good health. The gene calls are TRBV28 and TRBJ1-5; 10 bases agree with TRBD1. Source material: Tregs (CD4+, CD25+, CD127-, CD137-, CD154-) from PBMCs; culture status not recorded. For the CDR3, the DNA is TGTGCCAGCAGTGGACAGGGGGAGGATCAGCCCCAGCATTTT. Encoded protein: CASSGQGEDQPQHF.